This T cell receptor beta chain comes out of a study of blood T cell repertoires in COVID-19. In the study overall: The United States, Italy and Spain provided the acute and convalescent COVID-19 samples. T cells, B-cell-depleted T cells, or PBMCs supplied cDNA or gDNA.

This clone was seen only once. Those who participated ranged in age from about 18 to 89 years and resided in about 24 US areas. Participants' own reports of clinical history determined their cohort assignment. The protocol was immunoSEQ multiplex PCR, while the TCRdb copy is restricted to in-frame clones and leaves out a portion. This table holds 360,000 or so clones, over 75% found once. The germline V gene encodes CDR1 MDHEN and CDR2 SYDVKM. There are 12 residues in the CDR3. V lost 6 bases and J lost 11, with 14 bases in between. The TCR was taken from a woman aged 25 to 39 who had recovered from COVID-19. V usage is TRBV28 and J usage is TRBJ1-5, with unresolved D. Sequencing used PBMCs or T cells enriched from blood (not recorded which). CDR3 in amino acids: CASRAPGPAQHF. CDR3 in DNA: TGTGCCAGCAGGGCCCCGGGTCCCGCCCAGCATTTT.